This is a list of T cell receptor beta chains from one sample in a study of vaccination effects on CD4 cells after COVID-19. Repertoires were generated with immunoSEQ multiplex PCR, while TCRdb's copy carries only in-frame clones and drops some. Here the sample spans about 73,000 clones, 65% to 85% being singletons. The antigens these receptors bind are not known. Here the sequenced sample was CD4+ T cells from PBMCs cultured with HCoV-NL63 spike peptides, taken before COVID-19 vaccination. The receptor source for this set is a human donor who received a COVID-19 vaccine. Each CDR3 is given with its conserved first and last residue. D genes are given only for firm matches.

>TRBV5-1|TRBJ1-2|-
TGCGCCAGCAGCTTGTCAGGGTGGTATGGCTACACCTTC
CASSLSGWYGYTF
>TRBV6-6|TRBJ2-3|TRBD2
TGTGCCAGCATAGGGAGGGATACAGATACGCAGTATTTT
CASIGRDTDTQYF
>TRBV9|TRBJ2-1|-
TGTGCCAGCAGCGTGGCCCCCTCCGCGGGGGCGTACAATGAGCAGTTCTTC
CASSVAPSAGAYNEQFF
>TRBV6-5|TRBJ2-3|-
TGTGCCAGCAGTTCGTGGGGTGATACGCAGTATTTT
CASSSWGDTQYF
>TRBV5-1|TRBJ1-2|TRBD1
TGCGCCAGCAGCGACGGGACAGGGGAGGCCGGCTACACCTTC
CASSDGTGEAGYTF
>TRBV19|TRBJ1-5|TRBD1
TGTGCCAGTAGCCCCGACAGGGCTCGCCGGCCCCAGCATTTT
CASSPDRARRPQHF
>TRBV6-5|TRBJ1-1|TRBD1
TGTGCCAGCAGCATTGACAGGGTGACTGAAGCTTTCTTT
CASSIDRVTEAFF
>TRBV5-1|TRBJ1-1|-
TGCGCCAGCAGCTTAACCGGGACCCTCAACGGAGCTTTCTTT
CASSLTGTLNGAFF
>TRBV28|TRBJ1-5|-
TGTGCCAGCAGACGGTCGGGACAGCCCCAGCATTTT
CASRRSGQPQHF
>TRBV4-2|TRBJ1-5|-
TGTGCCAGCAGCCAAGAGGGACTTCGGCCCCAGCATTTT
CASSQEGLRPQHF
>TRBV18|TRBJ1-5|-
TGTGCCAGCTCACCTCTTCATCCCCAGGGCAACAATCAGCCCCAGCATTTT
CASSPLHPQGNNQPQHF
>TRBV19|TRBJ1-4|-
TGTGCCAGTAGTCCAGGACAAGACGATGAAAAACTGTTTTTT
CASSPGQDDEKLFF
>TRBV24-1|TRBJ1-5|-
TGTGCCACCAGTGATACTAGCGGCAGATATAGCAATCAGCCCCAGCATTTT
CATSDTSGRYSNQPQHF
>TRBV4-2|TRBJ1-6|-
TGTGCCAGCAGCAACCCCCCCGGGACAACCTATAATTCACCCCTCCACTTT
CASSNPPGTTYNSPLHF
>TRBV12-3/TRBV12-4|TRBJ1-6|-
TGTGCCAGCAGTTTAGCGGTTAATTCACCCCTCCACTTT
CASSLAVNSPLHF
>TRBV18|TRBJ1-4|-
TGTGCCAGCTCGCAGGGTTTTTCTAATGAAAAACTGTTTTTT
CASSQGFSNEKLFF
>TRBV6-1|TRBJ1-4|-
TGTGCCAGTAGAGAACCCGGTAGAGCGACCTATGAAAAACTGTTTTTT
CASREPGRATYEKLFF
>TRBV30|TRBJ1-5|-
TGTGCCTGGAGTGTGGGCTTAGCACAGCCCCAGCATTTT
CAWSVGLAQPQHF
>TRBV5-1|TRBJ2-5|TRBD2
TGCGCCAGCAGCCGGGGGACTAGCGGACCCGAGACCCAGTACTTC
CASSRGTSGPETQYF
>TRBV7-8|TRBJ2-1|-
TGTGCCAGCAGCCTAATCGTAGCATTCCCATACAATGAGCAGTTCTTC
CASSLIVAFPYNEQFF
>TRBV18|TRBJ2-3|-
TGTGCCAGCTCACCAACAATTGGGGGCGATACGCAGTATTTT
CASSPTIGGDTQYF